These 32 T cell receptor beta chains originate from one sample sequenced in a study of metastatic and nonmetastatic thyroid tumors. TCRdb ran MiXCR on the PCR reads. The profile shows roughly 48,000 clones, roughly 23% of them singletons. All patients were treatment-naive before thyroid surgery. The specimen was blood. The receptors originated from a male donor with papillary thyroid cancer or a benign thyroid nodule (not recorded which). Some clones in this sample may be carry-over from other donors' samples.

The chain has TRBV20-1 and TRBJ1-2; 8 nucleotides agree with TRBD1. CDR3 length: 13 residues. Germline trimming cut 4 bases from V and 4 bases from J; bases unmatched to any gene: 5. Germline-derived CDR1 and CDR2 are DFQATT and SNEGSKA (reference sequence). This CDR3 is CSAILDRGYGYTF. The DNA for the CDR3 is TGCAGTGCTATACTAGACAGGGGCTATGGCTACACCTTC.

About this clone: One base away lies a much larger clone, so this may be a sequencing read error. The same CDR3 is also encoded by other DNA sequences in this sample. This chain uses TRBV12-3 or TRBV12-4 with TRBJ2-2; D might be TRBD1 (6 bases). V lost 6 bases and J lost 5, with 16 bases in between. CDR3 length equals 15 residues. The CDR3 nucleotides are TGTGCCAGCAGACCAGGGGCAGGGGTTACCGGGGAGCTGTTTTTT. Translated, it gives CASRPGAGVTGELFF.

This clone was detected many times. This rearrangement joins TRBV12-5 to TRBJ2-2; D remains ambiguous. Trimming removed 5 bases at V and 8 bases at J, with 6 bases between. Germline CDR1 reads LGHNT; CDR2 reads FRNRAP. CDR3 length equals 11 residues. The CDR3 sequence is CASGPPGELFF. CDR3 DNA: TGTGCTAGTGGTCCCCCGGGGGAGCTGTTTTTT.

In regard to this clone: A read error may account for a junction end that differs from germline. The V and J genes are TRBV15 and TRBJ2-6; TRBD1 matches 7 bases. The germline CDR1 and CDR2 sequences are LNHNV and YYDKDF (reference sequence). The CDR3 extends over 16 amino acids. Written as DNA, the CDR3 is TGTGCCTCCAGCGACCAAACAGGGGCTGGGGCCAAGGTCCTGACTTTC. This gives the protein CASSDQTGAGAKVLTF.

The gene calls are TRBV4-1 and TRBJ2-3; TRBD2 is a possible D gene (5 bases). The CDR3 is made up of 13 amino acids. The germline CDR1 and CDR2 sequences are MGHRA and YSYEKL. Trimming removed 4 bases at V and 6 bases at J, with 11 bases between. The DNA of the CDR3 is TGCGCCAGCAGCCCCGTCCCGGGGGATACGCAGTATTTT. It yields the protein CASSPVPGDTQYF.

This clone has more than one count but fewer than ten. This rearrangement joins TRBV2 to TRBJ2-7; D unclear. CDR3 size: 11 residues. Germline V gives CDR1 SNHLY, CDR2 FYNNEI. The germline V and J ends were trimmed by 4 bases and 3 bases, with 4 bases remaining between them. In nucleotides, the CDR3 is TGTGCCAGCAGTGCTAACTACGAGCAGTACTTC. It codes for CASSANYEQYF. The entire variable domain, with the rest obtained from reference TRBV2 and TRBJ2-7, is as follows: EPEVTQTPSHQVTQMGQEVILRCVPISNHLYFYWYRQILGQKVEFLVSFYNNEISEKSEIFDDQFSVERPDGSNFTLKIRSTKLEDSAMYFCASSANYEQYFGPGTRLTVT.

This clone was found many times. The rearrangement joins TRBV5-8 to TRBJ2-7; 9 bases agree with TRBD2. This CDR3 has 14 amino acids. The junction had 6 bases not matched to a gene; V was cut back by 5 bases and J by 3 bases. The germline V gene encodes CDR1 SGHTS and CDR2 YDEGEE. CDR3 nucleotide sequence: TGTGCCAGCAGGTTGAGCGGGGGGTACTACGAGCAGTACTTC. Translation: CASRLSGGYYEQYF.

This chain uses TRBV9 with TRBJ1-6; 8 bases map to TRBD1. V lost 3 bases and J lost 10; bases outside the gene matches: 9. This CDR3 has 15 residues. CDR1 SGDLS and CDR2 YYNGEE come from the germline V gene. CDR3 residues: CASSGLDRGASPLHF. The CDR3 DNA sequence: TGTGCCAGCAGCGGCCTTGACAGGGGAGCGTCACCCCTCCACTTT. Full variable domain (remainder filled in from reference TRBV9 and TRBJ1-6): DSGVTQTPKHLITATGQRVTLRCSPRSGDLSVYWYQQSLDQGLQFLIQYYNGEERAKGNILERFSAQQFPDLHSELNLSSLELGDSALYFCASSGLDRGASPLHFGNGTRLTVT.

The J gene is TRBJ1-2, the V gene TRBV5-1, with TRBD1 identical over 7 bases. The CDR3 length is 14 residues. The junction had 3 bases not matched to a gene; V was cut back by 0 bases and J by 4 bases. Per germline, CDR1 SGHRS and CDR2 YFSETQ. Here the CDR3 reads CASSLAGQSYGYTF. In nucleotides, the CDR3 is TGCGCCAGCAGCTTGGCGGGACAGTCCTATGGCTACACCTTC.

The sample holds many counts of this clone. The V and J genes are TRBV6-1 and TRBJ2-7; D possibly corresponds to TRBD2 (5 bases). The CDR3 runs 14 residues. The germline CDR1 and CDR2 sequences are MNHNS and SASEGT. V lost 3 bases and J 5 bases, leaving 14 bases between the germline ends. For the CDR3, the DNA is TGTGCCAGCAGTGAGAAGCGGAACCGGAACGAGCAGTACTTC. It codes for CASSEKRNRNEQYF.

Only a few counts were recorded for this clone. The chain has TRBV20-1 and TRBJ1-1; D is possibly TRBD1 (5 bases). The V gene lost 3 bases and the J gene lost 4 bases, with 15 bases spanning the gap. This CDR3 comprises 14 residues. Looked up from germline, CDR1 is DFQATT and CDR2 is SNEGSKA (reference sequence). In DNA form, the CDR3 reads TGCAGTGCTAGGCCAGGACCCCAGGGCACTGAAGCTTTCTTT. Translation: CSARPGPQGTEAFF.

This clone was seen only a few times. This chain uses TRBV3-1 with TRBJ2-1; TRBD2 agrees at 14 bases. V shed 0 bases, J shed 14 bases, and the junction held 3 bases outside the gene matches. CDR1 is LGHDT, CDR2 YNNKEL, per germline (reference sequence). This CDR3 is 14 amino acids long. CDR3 loop: CASSQEGTSGSEFF. In nucleotides, the CDR3 is TGTGCCAGCAGCCAAGAGGGGACTAGCGGGAGTGAGTTCTTC.

The rearrangement links TRBV5-1 to TRBJ2-7; 9 bases are shared with TRBD1. The J segment lost 2 bases and the V segment lost 4 bases, leaving 13 bases of the junction unmatched. The CDR3 sequence is 17 residues long. CDR1 is SGHRS, CDR2 YFSETQ, per germline. In nucleotides, the CDR3 is TGCGCCAGCAGCCTTGTAGTTGGGACAGGGCCTACCTACGAGCAGTACTTC. Translating gives CASSLVVGTGPTYEQYF.

The V gene is TRBV15, the J gene TRBJ2-7; D uncertain. With 3 bases removed from V and 2 bases from J, the gap between germline ends came to 23 bases. Germline V gives CDR1 LNHNV, CDR2 YYDKDF (reference sequence). The CDR3 runs to 18 residues. The CDR3 coding sequence is TGTGCCACCAGCAGTCGAGAGCCTTACAGCTTTGTCGCCTACGAGCAGTACTTC. Translation: CATSSREPYSFVAYEQYF.

This clone occurred many times. The chain recombines TRBV20-1 with TRBJ2-3; no clear D gene. The germline V gene has CDR1 DFQATT and CDR2 SNEGSKA (reference sequence). The germline V and J ends were trimmed by 7 bases and 5 bases, with 16 bases remaining between them. The CDR3 runs 13 residues. This CDR3 is CSGVEPVVDTQYF. CDR3 DNA sequence: TGCAGTGGTGTGGAGCCAGTAGTAGATACGCAGTATTTT.

The CDR3 DNA sequence: TGCAGTGCTAGAGATACAGCGGGGGTATACAATGAGCAGTTCTTC. Translated, it gives CSARDTAGVYNEQFF. The chain combines TRBV20-1 with TRBJ2-1, with 8 nucleotides matching TRBD2. CDR1 is DFQATT and CDR2 is SNEGSKA in the germline V gene (reference sequence). V shed 0 bases, J shed 4 bases, and the junction held 5 bases outside the gene matches. The CDR3 has 15 amino acids.

This clone was detected many times. In nucleotides, the CDR3 is TGTGCCAGCAGCCAAGAAGGGATCGGCAGGGGCTACACCTTC. This codes for CASSQEGIGRGYTF. This chain connects TRBV4-2 to TRBJ1-2; D is unresolved. The V and J ends lost 0 bases and 8 bases respectively, with 13 bases between them. CDR3 length: 14 amino acids. CDR1 and CDR2 from the germline V gene are LGHNA and YNFKEQ.

In its sample, this clone was seen many times. Here the CDR3 DNA reads TGCAGTGCTAGCTCCGCGGGGCAAATGGGCGAGCAGTACTTC. Its protein is CSASSAGQMGEQYF. V is TRBV20-1 and J is TRBJ2-7, with a weak D call TRBD2 (6 bases). From germline, CDR1 is DFQATT and CDR2 SNEGSKA (reference sequence). The CDR3 contains 14 residues. V was shortened by 3 bases and J by 6 bases, with 18 bases between the two germline ends.

The CDR3 loop is CASSVEAGTPPTEAFF. Written as DNA, the CDR3 is TGTGCCAGCAGCGTAGAGGCTGGGACTCCTCCCACTGAAGCTTTCTTT. The rearrangement joins TRBV9 to TRBJ1-1; a weak D match, TRBD1 (5 bases). V shed 0 bases and J shed 4 bases, with 16 bases lying between them. This CDR3 has 16 residues. Germline loops: CDR1 SGDLS, CDR2 YYNGEE.

This clone was picked up many times. The chain has TRBV28 and TRBJ2-5; 9 nucleotides line up with TRBD1. The CDR3 has 15 residues. Losses at the gene ends were 4 bases for V and 2 bases for J; bases not matched to a gene: 5. Germline CDR1 is MDHEN and CDR2 is SYDVKM. The CDR3 DNA is TGTGCCAGCAGTTCCCCGGGACAGGGTCAAGAGACCCAGTACTTC. It encodes CASSSPGQGQETQYF.

This clone was recorded many times. A read error is possible here, since a much larger clone lies one base away. The chain recombines TRBV12-3 or TRBV12-4 with TRBJ1-2, with D possibly matching TRBD1 (5 bases). The CDR3 loop spans 13 amino acids. The CDR3 DNA reads as TGTGCCAGCAGTACTCCATGGGGCTATGGCTACGCCTTC. Its translation: CASSTPWGYGYAF.

This clone has a single count. This sample also contains other DNA sequences that code for the same CDR3. V and J are TRBV2 and TRBJ2-5; a possible D gene is TRBD2 (6 bases). This CDR3 is built from 16 residues. V was shortened by 4 bases and J by 5 bases, with 20 bases between the two germline ends. From germline, CDR1 is SNHLY and CDR2 FYNNEI. The CDR3 DNA sequence: TGTGCCAGCAGTGGGCGGGACGGGGGTGCCTCCGAGACCCAGTACTTC. This gives the protein CASSGRDGGASETQYF.

This clone was recorded at least ten times. The chain has TRBV10-2 and TRBJ2-1; TRBD2 matches 11 bases. This CDR3 contains 14 residues. Trimming at V came to 4 bases and at J to 9 bases, leaving 5 bases not matched to a gene. Germline V gene sequence: CDR1 WSHSY, CDR2 SAAADI. The CDR3 is CASSVLSGRAEQFF. In DNA form, the CDR3 reads TGCGCCAGCAGTGTTCTTAGCGGGAGGGCTGAGCAGTTCTTC.

This clone was recorded many times. The chain joins TRBV6-4 to TRBJ2-1; 15 nucleotides align to TRBD2. The germline gives CDR1 MRHNA, CDR2 SNTAGT. J was trimmed by 6 bases and V by 4 bases; bases with no gene match: 1. CDR3 length equals 15 residues. The CDR3 loop is CASSGTSGGANEQFF. In DNA, the CDR3 is TGTGCCAGCAGTGGGACTAGCGGGGGGGCCAATGAGCAGTTCTTC.

This clone has only a few counts. The genes are TRBV12-3 or TRBV12-4 and TRBJ1-4, with TRBD1 as a possible D gene (5 bases). V was shortened by 8 bases and J by 5 bases, with 9 bases between the two germline ends. This CDR3 spans 12 amino acids. The CDR3 nucleotides are TGTGCCAGCGGGGGGACGAATGAAAAACTGTTTTTT. It codes for CASGGTNEKLFF.

The genes are TRBV11-3 and TRBJ2-3; 8 nucleotides align to TRBD2. The CDR3 loop spans 15 amino acids. Germline lookup yields CDR1 SGHNT and CDR2 YENEEA. The J segment lost 3 bases and the V segment lost 5 bases, leaving 7 bases of the junction unmatched. The DNA for the CDR3 is TGTGCCAGCAGCGTGGGGACTAGTTGGACAGATACGCAGTATTTT. As protein: CASSVGTSWTDTQYF.

Only a few counts were recorded for this clone. The chain carries TRBV19 and TRBJ1-1; D might be TRBD1 (6 bases). The CDR3 contains 15 residues. Deletions cut 5 bases from V and 3 bases from J, with 16 bases between. In germline, CDR1 is LNHDA, CDR2 SQIVND (reference sequence). DNA for the CDR3: TGTGCCAGTAGTTCTTCCGGGACATACTACACTGAAGCTTTCTTT. Its translation: CASSSSGTYYTEAFF.

This clone has at least ten counts. J is TRBJ2-7 and V is TRBV29-1; D perhaps matches TRBD2 (5 bases). The germline V gene encodes CDR1 SQVTM and CDR2 ANQGSEA. The CDR3 sequence is 15 residues long. The germline V and J ends were trimmed by 0 bases and 3 bases, with 15 bases remaining between them. CDR3 in amino acids: CSVEEGSKTNYEQYF. In DNA, the CDR3 is TGCAGCGTTGAAGAGGGGTCTAAGACTAACTACGAGCAGTACTTC.

This clone was observed a handful of times. The V call is TRBV11-2, the J call TRBJ2-3; 8 bases fit TRBD1. CDR1 is SGHAT, CDR2 FQNNGV, per germline. There are 17 residues in the CDR3. J was trimmed by 1 base and V by 5 bases; bases with no gene match: 11. As DNA, the CDR3 is TGTGCCAGCAGCCCGGGACAGGCACTCTCTGGCACAGATACGCAGTATTTT. Translating it yields CASSPGQALSGTDTQYF.

This clone was observed a few times. This chain joins TRBV19 and TRBJ2-2; tentatively, D is TRBD1 or TRBD2 (5 bases each). Germline V lookup: CDR1 LNHDA, CDR2 SQIVND (reference sequence). Trimming removed 1 base at V and 6 bases at J, with 9 bases between. This CDR3 contains 14 residues. CDR3 amino acids: CASSIGQRAGELFF. The CDR3 coding sequence is TGTGCCAGTAGTATAGGACAGAGGGCCGGGGAGCTGTTTTTT. The variable domain in full, with the rest retrieved from reference TRBV19 and TRBJ2-2, is DGGITQSPKYLFRKEGQNVTLSCEQNLNHDAMYWYRQDPGQGLRLIYYSQIVNDFQKGDIAEGYSVSREKKESFPLTVTSAQKNPTAFYLCASSIGQRAGELFFGEGSRLTVL.

This clone was seen ten or more times. V gene TRBV10-1 combines with J gene TRBJ1-6, with D possibly TRBD1 on 6 matching bases. V lost 5 bases to trimming and J lost 10 bases, with 12 bases between them. The CDR3 extends over 13 amino acids. Per germline, CDR1 WNHNN and CDR2 SYGVQD (reference sequence). CDR3 nucleotide sequence: TGCGCCAGCAGTCTCAGGGGAGAGTCACCCCTCCACTTT. Its protein is CASSLRGESPLHF.

This clone was detected many times. This chain connects TRBV6-1 to TRBJ1-5; TRBD1 matches 9 bases. With V trimmed by 6 bases and J by 6 bases, 9 bases remained unmatched. Per germline, CDR1 MNHNS and CDR2 SASEGT. The CDR3 consists of 15 residues. CDR3: CASSQDRGWGQPQHF. DNA of the CDR3: TGTGCCAGCAGCCAGGACAGGGGCTGGGGTCAGCCCCAGCATTTT.